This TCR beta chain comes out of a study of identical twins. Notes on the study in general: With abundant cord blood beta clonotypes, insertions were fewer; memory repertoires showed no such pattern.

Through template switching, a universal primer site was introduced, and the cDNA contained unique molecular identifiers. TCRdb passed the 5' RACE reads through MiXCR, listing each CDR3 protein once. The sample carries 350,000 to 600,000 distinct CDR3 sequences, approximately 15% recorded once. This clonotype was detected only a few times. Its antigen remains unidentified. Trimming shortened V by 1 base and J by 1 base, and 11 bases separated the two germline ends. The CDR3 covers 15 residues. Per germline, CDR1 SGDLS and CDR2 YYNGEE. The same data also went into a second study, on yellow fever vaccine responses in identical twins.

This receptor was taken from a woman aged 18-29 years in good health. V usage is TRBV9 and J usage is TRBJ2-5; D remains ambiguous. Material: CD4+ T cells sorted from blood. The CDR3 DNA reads TGTGCCAGCAGCGTAAACCCGACACCCCAAGAGACCCAGTACTTC. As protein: CASSVNPTPQETQYF.